The 14 T cell receptor beta chains given below trace back to one sample, sequenced in a study of blood T cell repertoires in COVID-19. TCRdb's table, derived via immunoSEQ multiplex PCR, lists solely in-frame clones and lacks some. This table holds around 180,000 clones, around four fifths found once. Sequencing was carried out using peripheral blood. These receptors all stem from a woman in her twenties or thirties with acute or convalescent COVID-19.

With regard to this clone: At one boundary the junction diverges from the germline segment, which might be a read error. The chain uses TRBV14 and TRBJ2-5, with TRBD1 matching 7 bases. CDR1 is SGHDN and CDR2 is FVKESK in the germline V gene. There are 12 residues in the CDR3. The CDR3 sequence: CSGQTGYETQYF. The CDR3 nucleotides read TGCTCCGGGCAGACAGGGTACGAGACCCAGTACTTC.

The chain has TRBV19 and TRBJ2-4; possible D gene TRBD1, 6 bases. CDR1 LNHDA and CDR2 SQIVND come from the germline V gene (reference sequence). With 7 bases removed from V and 0 bases from J, the gap between germline ends came to 28 bases. This CDR3 is 20 amino acids long. The CDR3 spells CASTSSGAGAVRVAKNIQYF. The CDR3 DNA reads as TGTGCCAGTACCTCTTCCGGGGCAGGGGCCGTGCGAGTAGCCAAAAACATTCAGTACTTC.

The V and J genes are TRBV5-4 and TRBJ2-3, with a tentative D call TRBD1 (5 bases). The V and J ends lost 3 bases and 5 bases respectively, with 13 bases between them. CDR1 and CDR2 (germline): SGHNT, YYREEE (reference sequence). CDR3 length: 14 amino acids. As DNA, the CDR3 is TGTGCCAGCAGCTGGGGCCGAGCAGAAGATACGCAGTATTTT. It yields the protein CASSWGRAEDTQYF.

V and J are TRBV29-1 and TRBJ2-7, with a possible D match to TRBD2 (5 bases). The CDR3 loop spans 13 amino acids. Trimming removed 6 bases from V and 5 bases from J, with 17 bases in between. Germline V gene sequence: CDR1 SQVTM, CDR2 ANQGSEA. For the CDR3, the DNA is TGCAGCGTGTGGGGAAGAGCCGGGGACGAGCAGTACTTC. Amino acid sequence: CSVWGRAGDEQYF.

This sequence joins TRBV18 and TRBJ2-4, with a possible D match to TRBD2 (5 bases). Germline V gene lookup returns CDR1 KGHSH and CDR2 LQKENI. V dropped 4 bases and J dropped 0 bases, with 22 bases sitting between them. The length of the CDR3 is 19 residues. CDR3 amino acids: CASSLLLGAGGLAKNIQYF. CDR3 coding DNA: TGTGCCAGCTCACTACTCTTGGGTGCAGGAGGCCTAGCCAAAAACATTCAGTACTTC.

The rearrangement joins TRBV19 to TRBJ2-3; the D gene is possibly TRBD1 (5 bases). Trimming left V 0 bases short and J 8 bases short, with 9 bases between. This CDR3 contains 13 residues. Per germline, CDR1 LNHDA and CDR2 SQIVND (reference sequence). The CDR3 sequence: CASSIDWQGTQYF. The DNA of the CDR3 is TGTGCCAGTAGTATAGATTGGCAGGGTACGCAGTATTTT.

The sample holds one count of this clone. The J gene is TRBJ2-7, the V gene TRBV11-2; TRBD1 matches 7 bases. This CDR3 spans 14 amino acids. J gave up 7 bases and V 1 base, and 7 bases lay outside the gene matches. Germline V gives CDR1 SGHAT, CDR2 FQNNGV. The CDR3 loop is CASSLARGSYEQYF. The CDR3 DNA reads TGTGCCAGCAGCTTAGCCAGGGGGTCGTATGAGCAGTACTTC.

This clone was observed a single time. V is TRBV4-2 and J is TRBJ2-7, with D unresolved. The germline V and J ends were trimmed by 0 bases and 4 bases, with 10 bases remaining between them. The CDR3 spans 14 residues. Germline loops: CDR1 LGHNA, CDR2 YNFKEQ. The chain's CDR3 is CASSQEWAGYEQYF. CDR3 DNA sequence: TGTGCCAGCAGCCAAGAGTGGGCTGGGTACGAGCAGTACTTC.

J is TRBJ1-4 and V is TRBV29-1; D not certain. CDR1 and CDR2 from the germline V gene are SQVTM and ANQGSEA. V dropped 4 bases and J dropped 3 bases, with 9 bases sitting between them. The length of the CDR3 is 13 residues. The CDR3 loop reads CSVGEMPNEKLFF. CDR3 sequence (DNA): TGCAGCGTTGGGGAGATGCCTAATGAAAAACTGTTTTTT.

This clone was found a few times. The chain carries TRBV10-3 and TRBJ2-7; 10 bases line up with TRBD2. Germline-derived CDR1 and CDR2 are ENHRY and SYGVKD. J was trimmed by 2 bases and V by 9 bases; bases with no gene match: 7. The CDR3 sequence is 14 residues long. CDR3 in amino acids: CAIGASGGTYEQYF. CDR3 coding DNA: TGTGCCATTGGGGCTAGCGGGGGTACCTACGAGCAGTACTTC.

The chain uses TRBV9 and TRBJ1-1, with 8 nucleotides matching TRBD1. Unmatched junction bases numbered 2, after V lost 0 bases and J lost 4 bases. This CDR3 spans 14 amino acids. In germline, CDR1 is SGDLS, CDR2 YYNGEE. CDR3 nucleotides: TGTGCCAGCAGCGTAGAAACAGGGGGCACTGAAGCTTTCTTT. Amino acid sequence: CASSVETGGTEAFF. The full variable domain, rest sourced from reference TRBV9 and TRBJ1-1, is DSGVTQTPKHLITATGQRVTLRCSPRSGDLSVYWYQQSLDQGLQFLIQYYNGEERAKGNILERFSAQQFPDLHSELNLSSLELGDSALYFCASSVETGGTEAFFGQGTRLTVV.

V gene TRBV5-4 combines with J gene TRBJ2-5; 8 bases agree with TRBD2. CDR3 size: 14 residues. Germline V gene sequence: CDR1 SGHNT, CDR2 YYREEE (reference sequence). V dropped 4 bases and J dropped 7; count of bases not matched to a gene: 9. CDR3 nucleotides: TGTGCCAGCAGCCGGGAGGGGACGACGGCGACCCAGTACTTC. Its translation is CASSREGTTATQYF.

The chain recombines TRBV5-1 with TRBJ2-1, with 8 bases matching TRBD2. The CDR3 totals 14 residues. The V gene's germline CDR1 is SGHRS and CDR2 YFSETQ. V lost 2 bases to trimming and J lost 6 bases; unmatched junction nucleotides: 4. The CDR3 DNA reads TGCGCCAGCAGCTTTAGCGGGAACGTCAATGAGCAGTTCTTC. Translating gives CASSFSGNVNEQFF. Complete variable domain (other parts from reference TRBV5-1 and TRBJ2-1): KAGVTQTPRYLIKTRGQQVTLSCSPISGHRSVSWYQQTPGQGLQFLFEYFSETQRNKGNFPGRFSGRQFSNSRSEMNVSTLELGDSALYLCASSFSGNVNEQFFGPGTRLTVL.

The chain combines TRBV6-5 with TRBJ1-5; no clear D gene. The CDR3 spans 13 residues. Germline V CDR1 and CDR2: MNHEY, SVGAGI. Trimming cost V 6 bases and J 5 bases, with 11 bases left between them. CDR3 region: CASRPLGDQPQHF. The CDR3 DNA reads TGTGCCAGCAGACCACTCGGGGATCAGCCCCAGCATTTT.